In its sample, the clone carrying this T cell receptor beta chain was seen once. Germline lookup yields CDR1 LGHNA and CDR2 YSLEER. The V end was cut by 4 bases, the J end by 4 bases, with 15 bases between. CDR3 size: 15 residues. This sample was taken from a study of T cells after somatic rescue of genetic block. The assay was immunoSEQ multiplex PCR, and TCRdb's table has in-frame clones only and misses some. The table shows 68,000 or so clones, with around 92% occurring only once. This chain links TRBV4-3 with TRBJ2-3, with a possible D match to TRBD2 (6 bases). Sequenced material: peripheral blood mononuclear cells (PBMCs). The clonotype comes from a man aged 35 to 55. CDR3 DNA: TGCGCCAGCAGCCCACTCCTTCGGAGGGCAGATACGCAGTATTTT. It specifies CASSPLLRRADTQYF.